Shown below are 10 T cell receptor beta chains from a single sample sequenced in a study of OX40 agonist ivuxolimab in advanced cancers. The protocol was immunoSEQ multiplex PCR, while the TCRdb copy is restricted to in-frame clones and leaves out a portion. The profile shows around 69,000 clones, about 88% of them singletons. Sequencing was performed on CD4+ or CD8+ T cells sorted from blood, taken in a trial of the OX40 agonist ivuxolimab. The receptors stem from an adult with an advanced solid tumor such as melanoma, head and neck, liver or kidney cancer.

The V and J genes are TRBV2 and TRBJ2-5; no reliable D call. V was shortened by 4 bases and J by 0 bases, with 6 bases between the two germline ends. The CDR3 has 13 residues. From germline, CDR1 is SNHLY and CDR2 FYNNEI. The CDR3 DNA sequence: TGTGCCAGCAGTGGGTACTACCAAGAGACCCAGTACTTC. It is translated as CASSGYYQETQYF.

V and J are TRBV6-1 and TRBJ1-6; tentative D call: TRBD1 (5 bases). CDR1 is MNHNS, CDR2 SASEGT, per germline. The CDR3 sequence is 13 residues long. Deletions cut 8 bases from V and 6 bases from J, with 11 bases between. CDR3: CASLGTGNSPLHF. CDR3 DNA: TGTGCCAGCTTAGGGACCGGTAATTCACCCCTCCACTTT.

As regards this clone: Other DNA variants within this sample encode the same CDR3. CDR3 in DNA: TGTGCCAGCAGCTACCGACAGGGATCCTACAATGAGCAGTTCTTC. This sequence encodes CASSYRQGSYNEQFF. V gene TRBV5-4 combines with J gene TRBJ2-1, with 7 bases matching TRBD1. V gave up 3 bases and J gave up 1 base; unmatched junction bases: 4. The CDR3 extends over 15 amino acids. From germline, CDR1 is SGHNT and CDR2 YYREEE (reference sequence).

The rearrangement links TRBV29-1 to TRBJ2-4, with D hard to call. V dropped 6 bases and J dropped 2 bases, with 11 bases sitting between them. In germline, CDR1 is SQVTM, CDR2 ANQGSEA. This CDR3 comprises 13 residues. Here the CDR3 reads CSVYEGSKNIQYF. As DNA, the CDR3 is TGCAGCGTGTACGAAGGGTCCAAAAACATTCAGTACTTC.

The chain recombines TRBV11-2 with TRBJ1-5; tentative D call: TRBD1 (6 bases). Germline assignment: CDR1 SGHAT and CDR2 FQNNGV. The V end lost 5 bases, the J end lost 0 bases, and 11 bases lay between the germline ends. The CDR3 contains 15 residues. CDR3 loop: CASSVSDSSNQPQHF. The CDR3 DNA follows: TGTGCCAGCAGCGTCTCGGACAGTAGCAATCAGCCCCAGCATTTT.

The chain employs TRBV28 and TRBJ1-4, with 7 nucleotides matching TRBD1. The length of the CDR3 is 17 residues. Germline loops: CDR1 MDHEN, CDR2 SYDVKM. V trimming: 1 base; J trimming: 5 bases; junction bases outside the gene matches: 10. This chain's CDR3 is CASSLSIHRGQNEKLFF. The CDR3 DNA sequence: TGTGCCAGCAGTTTATCAATCCACAGGGGACAGAATGAAAAACTGTTTTTT.

In its sample, this clone was seen a few times. The DNA for the CDR3 is TGTGCCAGCAGCAACTACCGGACAGGGGATGCCGAGCAGTACGTC. Protein sequence: CASSNYRTGDAEQYV. The chain employs TRBV21-1 and TRBJ2-7; the D segment call TRBD1 is taken from the table without a DNA check. TRBV21-1 is a pseudogene segment. This CDR3 has 15 residues.

The rearrangement links TRBV5-1 to TRBJ1-1, with D maybe TRBD1 (6 bases). Trimming stripped 0 bases from V and 5 bases from J, with 11 bases between. The CDR3 has 14 amino acids. The germline V gene has CDR1 SGHRS and CDR2 YFSETQ. CDR3 sequence (DNA): TGCGCCAGCAGCTTGGAGGCAGGGGTGACTGAAGCTTTCTTT. Protein: CASSLEAGVTEAFF.

This rearrangement joins TRBV29-1 to TRBJ2-7; tentative D call: TRBD1 (5 bases). The CDR3 consists of 13 residues. V lost 0 bases and J lost 5, with 11 bases in between. CDR1 is SQVTM, CDR2 ANQGSEA, per germline. The CDR3: CSVEDTTGNEQYF. CDR3 DNA: TGCAGCGTTGAAGATACTACAGGCAACGAGCAGTACTTC.

This clone appeared once. The gene calls are TRBV2 and TRBJ1-2; no reliable D call. The V and J ends lost 11 bases and 4 bases respectively, with 11 bases between them. The CDR3 spans 11 residues. CDR1 is SNHLY and CDR2 is FYNNEI in the germline V gene. The chain's CDR3 is CAPTGSYGYTF. Written as DNA, the CDR3 is TGTGCCCCCACCGGGAGCTATGGCTACACCTTC. Full variable domain (remainder filled in from reference TRBV2 and TRBJ1-2): EPEVTQTPSHQVTQMGQEVILRCVPISNHLYFYWYRQILGQKVEFLVSFYNNEISEKSEIFDDQFSVERPDGSNFTLKIRSTKLEDSAMYFCAPTGSYGYTFGSGTRLTVV.